The clone carrying this T cell receptor beta chain has a handful of counts. Its target is not known. Repertoires were generated with immunoSEQ multiplex PCR, while TCRdb's copy carries only in-frame clones and drops some. The sample lists approximately 270,000 clones; approximately 84% were seen once. The CDR3 extends over 12 amino acids. V lost 7 bases and J lost 3, with 7 bases in between. Germline values: CDR1 SNHLY, CDR2 FYNNEI. The data stem from a study of cytomegalovirus exposure and HLA in healthy donors. Notes on the study in general: Most TCR sequences were seen very rarely across donors, but some public TCRs occurred in many. The study listed 150 to 200 cytomegalovirus-associated TCR beta chains. Reports indicated that the classifier achieved high specificity and sensitivity in diagnosing cytomegalovirus status.

The study drew the donors from its approximately 110-subject validation cohort, separate from the approximately 700-subject first cohort. The clonotype was recovered from a man aged 18 to 30 in good health and CMV-seropositive. The sample was PBMCs. The chain links TRBV2 to TRBJ1-5; no clear D gene. The CDR3 nucleotides are TGTGCCAGCAAAAGGGTCAATCAGCCCCAGCATTTT. It yields the protein CASKRVNQPQHF.